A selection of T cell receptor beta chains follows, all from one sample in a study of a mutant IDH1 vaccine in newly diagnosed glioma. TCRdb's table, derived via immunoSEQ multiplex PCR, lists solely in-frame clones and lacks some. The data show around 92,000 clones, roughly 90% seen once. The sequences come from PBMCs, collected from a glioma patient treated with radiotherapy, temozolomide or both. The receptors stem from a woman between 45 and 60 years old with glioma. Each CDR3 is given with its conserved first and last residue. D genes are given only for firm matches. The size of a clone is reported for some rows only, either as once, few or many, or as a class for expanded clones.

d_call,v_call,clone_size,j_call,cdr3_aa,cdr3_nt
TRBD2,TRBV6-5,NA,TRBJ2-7,CASSSLTSGSSYEQYF,TGTGCCAGCAGTTCCCTGACTAGCGGGAGCTCCTACGAGCAGTACTTC
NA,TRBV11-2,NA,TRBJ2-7,CASSLVGRLRSEQYF,TGTGCCAGCAGCTTAGTGGGCAGGTTAAGGAGCGAGCAGTACTTC
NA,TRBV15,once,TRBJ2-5,CATSRDLGDPEQTQYF,TGTGCCACCAGCAGAGATCTCGGGGACCCCGAACAGACCCAGTACTTC
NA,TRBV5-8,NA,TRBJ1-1,CASSSREPMNTEAFF,TGTGCCAGCAGCTCCAGGGAGCCCATGAACACTGAAGCTTTCTTT
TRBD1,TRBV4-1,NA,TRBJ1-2,CASRQTGTGNYGYTF,TGCGCCAGCAGACAGACCGGGACAGGGAACTATGGCTACACCTTC
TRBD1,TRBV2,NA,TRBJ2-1,CASRDRGPYNEQFF,TGTGCCAGCAGGGACAGGGGACCCTACAATGAGCAGTTCTTC
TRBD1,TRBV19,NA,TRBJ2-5,CASSVHRGQETQYF,TGTGCCAGTAGTGTACACAGGGGCCAAGAGACCCAGTACTTC
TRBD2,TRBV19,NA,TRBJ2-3,CASIPSGRGTDTQYF,TGTGCCAGTATCCCTAGCGGGAGGGGCACAGATACGCAGTATTTT
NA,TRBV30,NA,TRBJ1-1,CAWTRGRETEAFF,TGTGCCTGGACCCGAGGGAGAGAAACTGAAGCTTTCTTT
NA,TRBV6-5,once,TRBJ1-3,CASYERERNTIYF,TGTGCCAGCTACGAGCGGGAGCGAAACACCATATATTTT
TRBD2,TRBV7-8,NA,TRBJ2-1,CASTQGLAGVHEQFF,TGTGCCAGCACCCAGGGACTAGCGGGAGTCCATGAGCAGTTCTTC
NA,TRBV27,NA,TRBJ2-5,CASSLGVQETQYF,TGTGCCAGCAGTTTAGGGGTCCAAGAGACCCAGTACTTC
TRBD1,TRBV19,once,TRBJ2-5,CASNPTAGGQETQYF,TGTGCCAGTAATCCCACGGCAGGGGGACAAGAGACCCAGTACTTC
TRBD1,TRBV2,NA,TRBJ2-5,CASADRGRWETQYF,TGTGCCAGCGCGGACAGGGGTCGGTGGGAGACCCAGTACTTC